This record looks at one TCR beta chain sequence and its context. The record originates from a study of beta chain features in type 1 diabetes. Isolated RNA was reverse transcribed in full, so expressed TCRB transcripts were sequenced. TCRdb keeps only in-frame clones here, not all; method: immunoSEQ multiplex PCR. The sample shows more than 300,000 clones, 7% to 9% of them seen only once. Germline V gene sequence: CDR1 SGHDN, CDR2 FVKESK. With 5 bases removed from V and 1 base from J, the gap between germline ends came to 8 bases. This CDR3 region has 13 residues. In total, each donor contributed a single heparinised blood draw that averaged about 100 mL.

The chain has TRBV14 and TRBJ1-1; D may be TRBD1 (6 bases). The sequencing input was central memory CD4+ T cells from blood. The receptor was isolated from a woman aged 18-29 years in good health. The CDR3 nucleotides are TGTGCCAGCAGCGAGGGGGGGAACACTGAAGCTTTCTTT. The encoded protein is CASSEGGNTEAFF.